This paragraph covers one T cell receptor beta chain sequence. The entry originates in a study of regulatory and conventional T cells in RAG deficiency. Conventional CD4+ T cells were sorted from blood as CD25-low CD127-high cells. The table came from immunoSEQ multiplex PCR; TCRdb's copy has only in-frame clones and leaves some out. The data hold 22,000 or so clones, with 90% to 95% observed a single time. The germline CDR1 and CDR2 sequences are SGHTA and FQGNSA. The V and J ends lost 3 bases and 1 base respectively, with 9 bases between them. The CDR3 is 14 amino acids. The sample was also reused in another study, on regulatory T cells. That investigation notes: Primers: 52 TRBV forward and 13 TRBJ reverse.

Material: CD4+ T cells sorted from blood. The TCR was taken from a human donor in good health. The V gene is TRBV7-2, the J gene TRBJ2-5; D may be TRBD2 (6 bases). The CDR3 DNA reads TGTGCCAGCAGCTTTGGGACTTTCCAAGAGACCCAGTACTTC. Its translation: CASSFGTFQETQYF.